These T cell receptor beta chains were read from a single sample in a study of OX40 agonist ivuxolimab in advanced cancers. Method: immunoSEQ multiplex PCR; TCRdb's copy keeps in-frame clones and lacks some. Of 65,000 to 75,000 clones listed, approximately 90% are singletons. The material was CD4+ or CD8+ T cells sorted from blood, obtained in a trial of the OX40 agonist ivuxolimab. These receptors were obtained from an adult with an advanced solid tumor such as melanoma, head and neck, liver or kidney cancer. Both conserved end residues are part of each CDR3. D genes are given only for firm matches. Clone size is stated in some rows and not others, as once, few, many or a class when expanded.

j_call v_call d_call clone_size cdr3_nt cdr3_aa
TRBJ1-5 TRBV6-5 . . TGTGCCAGCAGCTCGGGGGGACCGCACAATCAGCCCCAGCATTTT CASSSGGPHNQPQHF
TRBJ1-2 TRBV19 TRBD1 . TGTGCCAGTAGTATCTTGGGACAGGAGTTAGGTGGCTACACCTTC CASSILGQELGGYTF
TRBJ2-7 TRBV7-8 . . TGTGCCAGCACCCTAAGGGGCGAGCAGTACTTC CASTLRGEQYF
TRBJ1-2 TRBV2 TRBD1 . TGTGCCAGCAGTGAACGTACAGGGGGGGGTGGCTACACCTTC CASSERTGGGGYTF
TRBJ1-5 TRBV19 . . TGTGCCAGTAGTATAGTAAGGGCTCGACAGCCCCAGCATTTT CASSIVRARQPQHF
TRBJ2-7 TRBV18 TRBD1 . TGTGCCAGCTCACCTGTCCTGGACAGGGGCTCGAGCGAGCAGTACTTC CASSPVLDRGSSEQYF
TRBJ1-6 TRBV5-5 . . TGTGCCAGCAGCTTGGAACTCATTTATAATTCACCCCTCCACTTT CASSLELIYNSPLHF
TRBJ1-2 TRBV2 TRBD1 . TGTGCCAGCAACAGGGGTACCTATGGCTACACCTTC CASNRGTYGYTF
TRBJ2-7 TRBV7-2 . . TGTGCCAGCAGCTTAGCGGAGTTGGCCGAGCAGTACTTC CASSLAELAEQYF
TRBJ2-7 TRBV11-1 . . TGTGCCAGCAGCTTAGTTCGGGTGGCAGGCTTCGCCTACGAGCAGTACTTC CASSLVRVAGFAYEQYF
TRBJ2-3 TRBV12-5 . . TGTGCTAGTGGTTTTGCGGGGTCCACAGATACGCAGTATTTT CASGFAGSTDTQYF
TRBJ2-3 TRBV7-2 . . TGTGCCAGCAGCTTATCTAGCGCCACAGATACGCAGTATTTT CASSLSSATDTQYF
TRBJ1-4 TRBV5-6 TRBD1 . TGTGCCAGCAGCCGAACAGGGGCAACTAATGAAAAACTGTTTTTT CASSRTGATNEKLFF
TRBJ2-7 TRBV2 TRBD1 . TGTGCCAGCAGTATGGGACAGGGGGTCCACGAGCAGTACTTC CASSMGQGVHEQYF
TRBJ2-7 TRBV5-1 TRBD1 . TGCGCCAGCAGCTTTGGGACAGGGAATACCTACGAGCAGTACTTC CASSFGTGNTYEQYF
TRBJ2-3 TRBV16 . . TGTGCCAGCAGCCAAATGGGGCGAACGGAGTCCACAGATACGCAGTATTTT CASSQMGRTESTDTQYF
TRBJ2-7 TRBV6-5 . . TGTGCCAGCAGTTACTCGTGGGACCCCTCCTACGAGCAGTACTTC CASSYSWDPSYEQYF
TRBJ2-5 TRBV10-3 TRBD2 . TGTGCCATCAGTGTTGAGGGGCGGGGGGAGACCCAGTACTTC CAISVEGRGETQYF
TRBJ1-2 TRBV5-4 TRBD1 . TGTGCCAGCACCGTCGCCCGCGGACAGGGGGGTGGCTACACCTTC CASTVARGQGGGYTF
TRBJ1-6 TRBV19 TRBD1 once TGTGCCAGTAGTTCTCAACTCGTACAGGGGGCACCCGGCTCACCCCTCCACTTT CASSSQLVQGAPGSPLHF
TRBJ1-1 TRBV11-2 . . TGTGCCAGCAGCCAGCCAGTGAACACTGAAGCTTTCTTT CASSQPVNTEAFF
TRBJ1-2 TRBV11-2 . few TGTGCCAGCAGCTTCACAGGGTCCTATGGCTACACCTTC CASSFTGSYGYTF
TRBJ2-5 TRBV9 . . TGTGCCAGCAGCGTAGCGCTTTACCAAGAGACCCAGTACTTC CASSVALYQETQYF
TRBJ2-5 TRBV5-1 TRBD1 . TGCGCCAGCAGCTTGGCCGGGACAGAAGAGACCCAGTACTTC CASSLAGTEETQYF
TRBJ2-7 TRBV6-1 . once TGTGCCAGCAGTGAAAGACAGGGAGGTTTTAACGAGCAGTACTTC CASSERQGGFNEQYF
TRBJ2-7 TRBV5-1 . . TGCGCCAGCAGCTTGGAGGCAGGGAGGTTCAAGCAGTACTTC CASSLEAGRFKQYF
TRBJ2-1 TRBV10-3 . . TGTGCCATCAGTGAGTCCCAGGGGTTAAATGAGCAGTTCTTC CAISESQGLNEQFF
TRBJ1-6 TRBV14 TRBD1 . TGTGCCAGCAGCCGACGACGGACAGGGTATAATTCACCCCTCCACTTT CASSRRRTGYNSPLHF
TRBJ2-3 TRBV7-9 . . TGTGCCAGCAGCTCTTCGCGACTAGTTGATACGCAGTATTTT CASSSSRLVDTQYF
TRBJ2-7 TRBV9 TRBD1 . TGTGCCAGCAGCGTAGGGGGGACAGGGTTCCACGAGCAGTACTTC CASSVGGTGFHEQYF
TRBJ1-1 TRBV6-1 . . TGTGCCAGCAGTGTACGGGTAGGGACTGAAGCTTTCTTT CASSVRVGTEAFF
TRBJ1-6 TRBV5-1 . . TGCGCCAGCAGCTTGACCGGATACTCCTATAATTCACCCCTCCACTTT CASSLTGYSYNSPLHF
TRBJ2-1 TRBV14 . . TGTGCCAGCAGCCAAGATACGTCAGGGTGGACCAATGAGCAGTTCTTC CASSQDTSGWTNEQFF
TRBJ2-7 TRBV13 . . TGTGCCAGCAGAGCATCGGGGGAGCAGTACTTC CASRASGEQYF
TRBJ2-7 TRBV19 . once TGTGCCAGGGAGCGGATGAACGGGACCGGGTACTTC CARERMNGTGYF
TRBJ2-1 TRBV7-7 TRBD1 . TGTGCTAGCAGCTTAGGGACAGGGTGGGTCAATGAGCAGTTCTTC CASSLGTGWVNEQFF
TRBJ2-2 TRBV7-8 TRBD2 . TGTGCCAGCAGCCGGACCGGACTAGCTTCAGGCGGGGAGCTGTTTTTT CASSRTGLASGGELFF
TRBJ2-5 TRBV5-1 . . TGCGCCAGCAGCTCGCCTGACAGCCAAGAGACCCAGTACTTC CASSSPDSQETQYF
TRBJ2-7 TRBV18 . . TGTGCCAGCTCCCCCCGGCAAGGCGACGAGCAGTACTTC CASSPRQGDEQYF
TRBJ2-7 TRBV12-5 . . TGTGCTAGTGGTTTTTCGATGAGCTCCTACGAGCAGTACTTC CASGFSMSSYEQYF